The 7 T cell receptor beta chains given below trace back to one sample, sequenced in a study of CD8 T cells in ankylosing spondylitis. TCRdb re-called the 5' RACE reads with MiXCR, one entry per CDR3 protein. This sample has some 250,000 distinct CDR3 sequences, with 20% to 30% found just once. Sequencing used blood, either unsorted or a sorted T cell fraction (not recorded which). All receptors derive from a male donor with ankylosing spondylitis or in good health (not recorded which).

This clonotype was observed a handful of times. V usage is TRBV5-1 and J usage is TRBJ1-2; the match to TRBD1 covers 9 bases. After removal of 0 bases from V and 4 bases from J, the junction contained 16 bases not matched to a gene. Per the germline V gene, CDR1 is SGHRS and CDR2 is YFSETQ. CDR3 length equals 19 residues. CDR3 region: CASSLGSTVWGQGVYGYTF. CDR3 DNA sequence: TGCGCCAGCAGCTTGGGATCAACTGTTTGGGGACAGGGCGTCTATGGCTACACCTTC.

This clonotype came up many times. The rearrangement links TRBV20-1 to TRBJ2-1; weak D call: TRBD2 (6 bases). The CDR3 has 12 amino acids. Trimming left V 5 bases short and J 9 bases short, with 14 bases between. In germline, CDR1 is DFQATT, CDR2 SNEGSKA (reference sequence). CDR3 in DNA: TGCAGTGCTGGGGGACTCGTTCGTGAGCAGTTCTTC. This sequence encodes CSAGGLVREQFF.

This clonotype was seen only a few times. The CDR3 loop is CASSSGQGQGETQYF. In nucleotides, the CDR3 is TGTGCCAGCAGCTCTGGACAGGGCCAGGGGGAGACCCAGTACTTC. The chain recombines TRBV11-2 with TRBJ2-5; 8 bases fit TRBD1. Germline-derived CDR1 and CDR2 are SGHAT and FQNNGV. The CDR3 length is 15 residues. After removal of 4 bases from V and 5 bases from J, the junction contained 9 bases not matched to a gene.

This chain links TRBV12-3 or TRBV12-4 with TRBJ2-1; a weak D match, TRBD1 (6 bases). V gave up 5 bases and J gave up 6 bases, with 14 bases separating them. The CDR3 is made up of 14 amino acids. CDR3 sequence reads: CASSTNRVRNEQFF. CDR3 nucleotides: TGTGCCAGCAGTACCAACAGGGTTCGCAATGAGCAGTTCTTC.

This clonotype was observed many times. The J gene is TRBJ2-3, the V gene TRBV7-8, with 7 bases aligning to TRBD2. The ends lost 9 bases at V and 2 bases at J; junction bases unmatched: 5. Looked up from germline, CDR1 is SGHVS and CDR2 is FQNEAQ. The CDR3 sequence is 13 residues long. The DNA of the CDR3 is TGTGCCAGTGGGGGGGGGAACACAGATACGCAGTATTTT. Its protein is CASGGGNTDTQYF.

The chain employs TRBV29-1 and TRBJ2-3; TRBD1 aligns across 7 bases. The V gene's germline CDR1 is SQVTM and CDR2 ANQGSEA. CDR3 length: 13 amino acids. The ends lost 7 bases at V and 0 bases at J; junction bases unmatched: 4. CDR3 sequence: CSGRQGSTDTQYF. The DNA for the CDR3 is TGCAGCGGGCGACAGGGTAGCACAGATACGCAGTATTTT.

This clonotype was seen more than once but under ten times. A much more abundant neighbour one base away suggests this may be a read error. J is TRBJ2-6 and V is TRBV3-1, with 7 bases aligning to TRBD1. Unmatched junction bases numbered 12, after V lost 2 bases and J lost 11 bases. This CDR3 comprises 16 residues. Germline values: CDR1 LGHDT, CDR2 YNNKEL (reference sequence). The CDR3 region is CASSQRGQTSGDVLTF. As DNA, the CDR3 is TGTGCCAGCAGCCAACGGGGACAGACCTCTGGGGACGTCCTGACTTTC. Variable domain in full (rest from reference TRBV3-1 and TRBJ2-6): DTAVSQTPKYLVTQMGNDKSIKCEQNLGHDTMYWYKQDSKKFLKIMFSYNNKELIINETVPNRFSPKSPDKAHLNLHINSLELGDSAVYFCASSQRGQTSGDVLTFGAGSRLTVL.